This T cell receptor (beta chain) emerged from a study of cytomegalovirus exposure and HLA in healthy donors. Broader study findings: The investigators catalogued 150 or so TCR beta chains as cytomegalovirus-associated.

In the case of this clone: Antigen specificity is unknown.

Germline values: CDR1 MGHRA, CDR2 YSYEKL. Trimming cost V 3 bases and J 2 bases, with 14 bases left between them. This CDR3 comprises 15 residues. Assay used: immunoSEQ multiplex PCR; TCRdb lists only in-frame clones, some missing. Among about 330,000 clones listed, about nine tenths were seen once. The receptor was isolated from a woman in her twenties or thirties in good health and CMV-seropositive. V gene TRBV4-1 combines with J gene TRBJ2-7, with D possibly TRBD1 on 6 matching bases. Sequencing was done on a sample of PBMCs. The CDR3 spells CASSHSQAGAYEQYF. CDR3 coding DNA: TGCGCCAGCAGCCATTCCCAGGCAGGGGCCTACGAGCAGTACTTC.